This T cell receptor beta chain appears in the sequencing data of a study of beta chain features in type 1 diabetes. Study-level results: Lower insertion and higher deletion counts appeared at VDJ junctions in type 1 diabetes patients. Among patients with Type 1 diabetes, TCRB CDR3s were moderately but significantly shorter in every one of the four CD4+ subsets.

Of the isolated RNA, all was reverse transcribed, and so the sequenced material was expressed TCRB transcripts. This table comes from immunoSEQ multiplex PCR, and its TCRdb copy is limited to in-frame clones, with some not included. The top ten hold about 0.49% of the sample, which has more than 100,000 clones, under 30% seen once. The CDR3 consists of 18 residues. Germline V CDR1 and CDR2: MDHEN, SYDVKM. V gave up 3 bases and J gave up 0 bases; unmatched junction bases: 12. This clone was counted a few times. Its matching antigen is unknown. Sequencing input: central memory CD4+ T cells from blood. This rearrangement joins TRBV28 to TRBJ2-7, with 9 positions matching TRBD1. The sequence was collected from a woman between 18 and 29 years old with type 1 diabetes. This chain's CDR3 is CASSFPLNRGLSSYEQYF. CDR3 DNA sequence: TGTGCCAGCAGTTTCCCTCTTAACAGGGGGCTTTCCTCCTACGAGCAGTACTTC.